This T cell receptor (beta chain) was recovered during a study of cytomegalovirus exposure and HLA in healthy donors. The PCR had 60 Vbeta and 13 Jbeta primers. Generated by immunoSEQ multiplex PCR, the TCRdb table keeps only in-frame clones and is missing some. The sample holds over 150,000 clones, 65% to 75% seen once. V was clipped by 6 bases and J by 5 bases, with 11 bases between them. CDR1 is SGHDN and CDR2 is FVKESK in the germline V gene. The CDR3 is 14 amino acids. The chain uses TRBV14 and TRBJ1-6, with a weak D call TRBD1 (5 bases). The source of this sequence is a man aged 25 to 40 in good health and CMV-seronegative. The specimen was PBMCs. CDR3 nucleotides: TGTGCCAGCAGTCGCACAGGAAATAATTCACCCCTCCACTTT. It yields the protein CASSRTGNNSPLHF. Using reference TRBV14 and TRBJ1-6 for the parts outside the CDR3, the full variable domain is EAGVTQFPSHSVIEKGQTVTLRCDPISGHDNLYWYRRVMGKEIKFLLHFVKESKQDESGMPNNRFLAERTGGTYSTLKVQPAELEDSGVYFCASSRTGNNSPLHFGNGTRLTVT.